The clone carrying this TCR beta chain was recorded once. Its antigen is not known. These data come from a study of early stage breast cancer tumors. Background on the study: Most invasive tumors, about 70% of the 16, were ER+/PR+/HER2-. Seven or eight ER+/PR+/HER2- tumors were invasive ductal; a few were invasive lobular. Study findings and constraints: Most shared enriched TCRB sequences were commonly generated ones. In most of the 16 patients, blood comparison separated tumor from normal breast.

CDR1 and CDR2 (germline): ENHRY, SYGVKD. This CDR3 is 17 amino acids long. V lost 6 bases and J lost 2; bases outside the gene matches: 14. Here immunoSEQ multiplex PCR was the method, and the copy in TCRdb shows in-frame clones only, minus some. Among about 51,000 clones, roughly 78% were seen once, and the ten largest hold 3% to 4%. The material sequenced was blood. The V and J genes are TRBV10-3 and TRBJ2-3, with TRBD2 identical over 7 bases. The TCR was taken from a person aged 40-50 years with breast cancer. The CDR3 DNA sequence: TGTGCCATCAGAACTACTTTAGCGGGCGCGCTCACAGATACGCAGTATTTT. The encoded protein is CAIRTTLAGALTDTQYF.